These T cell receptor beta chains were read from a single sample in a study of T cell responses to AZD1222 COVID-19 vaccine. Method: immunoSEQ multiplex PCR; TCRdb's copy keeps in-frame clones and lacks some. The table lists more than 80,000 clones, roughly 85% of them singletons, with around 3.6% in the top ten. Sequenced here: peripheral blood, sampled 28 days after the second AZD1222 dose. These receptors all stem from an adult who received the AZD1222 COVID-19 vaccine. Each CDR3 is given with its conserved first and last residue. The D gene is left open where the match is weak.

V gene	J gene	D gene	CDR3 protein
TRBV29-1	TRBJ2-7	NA	CSVVRGNEQYF
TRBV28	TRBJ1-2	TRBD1	CASTKFGGDSYGYTF
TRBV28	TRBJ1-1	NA	CASSLSGGGLGTEAFF
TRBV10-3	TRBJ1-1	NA	CAMKDPGPDTEAFF
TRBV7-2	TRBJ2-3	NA	CASRARGRSTDTQYF
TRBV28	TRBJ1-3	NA	CASTFGLSGNTIYF
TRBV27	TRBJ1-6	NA	CASSKPTGNYNSPLHF
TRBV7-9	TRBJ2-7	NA	CASSLRAYEQYF
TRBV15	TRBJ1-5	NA	CATSRGRNDNQPQHF
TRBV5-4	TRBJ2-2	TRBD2	CASSLFRGGPNTGELFF
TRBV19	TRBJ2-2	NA	CASRKRGDTGELFF
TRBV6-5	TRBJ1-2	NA	CASSYSGTTDGYTF
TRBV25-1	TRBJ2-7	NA	CASSGIWDGYEQYF
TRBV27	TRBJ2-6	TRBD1	CASSLRRDRLPGANVLTF
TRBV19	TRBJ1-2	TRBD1	CASRPGTGLYGYTF
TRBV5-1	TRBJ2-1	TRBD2	CASSLVAGGGNEQFF
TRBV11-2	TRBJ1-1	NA	CASSKEGVTYTEAFF
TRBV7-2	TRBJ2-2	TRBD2	CASSLALLAGGPGGELFF
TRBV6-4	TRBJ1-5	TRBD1	CASNHRGRLMGSNQPQHF
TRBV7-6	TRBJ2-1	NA	CASSLDVGGFSYNEQFF